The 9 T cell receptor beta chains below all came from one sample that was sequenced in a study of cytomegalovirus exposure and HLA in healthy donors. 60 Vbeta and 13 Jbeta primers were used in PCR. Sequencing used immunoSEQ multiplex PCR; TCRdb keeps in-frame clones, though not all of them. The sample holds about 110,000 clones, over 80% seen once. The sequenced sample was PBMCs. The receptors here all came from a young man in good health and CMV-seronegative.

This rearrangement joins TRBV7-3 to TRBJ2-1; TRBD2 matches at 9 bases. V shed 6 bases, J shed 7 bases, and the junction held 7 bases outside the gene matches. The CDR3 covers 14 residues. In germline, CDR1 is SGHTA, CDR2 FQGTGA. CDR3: CASSKLAGGNEQFF. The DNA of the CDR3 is TGTGCCAGCAGTAAACTAGCGGGTGGAAATGAGCAGTTCTTC.

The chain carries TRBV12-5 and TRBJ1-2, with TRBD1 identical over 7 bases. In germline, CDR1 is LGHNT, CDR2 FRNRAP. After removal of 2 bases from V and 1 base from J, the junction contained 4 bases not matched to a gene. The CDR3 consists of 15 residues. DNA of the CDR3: TGTGCTAGTGGTTTGACGGGACAGTTTAACTATGGCTACACCTTC. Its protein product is CASGLTGQFNYGYTF.

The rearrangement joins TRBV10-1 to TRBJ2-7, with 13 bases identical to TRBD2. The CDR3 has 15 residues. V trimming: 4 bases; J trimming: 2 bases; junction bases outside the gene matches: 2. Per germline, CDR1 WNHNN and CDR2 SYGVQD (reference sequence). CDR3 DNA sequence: TGCGCCAGCAGTGGAACTAGCGGGAGGGCCTACGAGCAGTACTTC. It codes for CASSGTSGRAYEQYF.

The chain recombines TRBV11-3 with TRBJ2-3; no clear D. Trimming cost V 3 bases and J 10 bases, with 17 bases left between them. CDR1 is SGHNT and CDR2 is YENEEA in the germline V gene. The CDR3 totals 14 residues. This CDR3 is CASSLGELSLAQYF. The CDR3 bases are TGTGCCAGCAGCTTGGGCGAGTTAAGCCTTGCGCAGTATTTT.

In DNA form, the CDR3 reads TGCGCCAGCAGCCAAGATACTCCAGATACGCAGTATTTT. Amino acid sequence: CASSQDTPDTQYF. The rearrangement uses TRBV4-3 and TRBJ2-3, with unresolved D. The CDR3 extends over 13 amino acids. Trimming took off 0 bases at V and 4 bases at J, with 5 bases between the two ends. Germline CDR1 LGHNA, CDR2 YSLEER.

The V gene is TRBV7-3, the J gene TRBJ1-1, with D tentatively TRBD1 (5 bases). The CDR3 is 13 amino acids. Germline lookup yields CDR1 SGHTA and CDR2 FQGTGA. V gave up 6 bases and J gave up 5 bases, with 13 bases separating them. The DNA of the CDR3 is TGTGCCAGCAGTATCCAACAGGATACTGAAGCTTTCTTT. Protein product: CASSIQQDTEAFF.

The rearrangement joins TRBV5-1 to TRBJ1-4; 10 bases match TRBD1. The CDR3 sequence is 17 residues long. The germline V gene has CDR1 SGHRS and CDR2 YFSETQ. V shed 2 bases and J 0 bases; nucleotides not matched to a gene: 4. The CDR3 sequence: CASSFRDRGATNEKLFF. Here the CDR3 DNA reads TGCGCCAGCAGCTTCCGGGACAGGGGTGCAACTAATGAAAAACTGTTTTTT.

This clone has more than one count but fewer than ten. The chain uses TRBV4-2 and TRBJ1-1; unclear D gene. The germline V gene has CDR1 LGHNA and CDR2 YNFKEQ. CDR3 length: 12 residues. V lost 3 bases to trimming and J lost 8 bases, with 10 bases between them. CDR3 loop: CASSQGDREAFF. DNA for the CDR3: TGTGCCAGCAGCCAGGGAGACCGAGAAGCTTTCTTT.

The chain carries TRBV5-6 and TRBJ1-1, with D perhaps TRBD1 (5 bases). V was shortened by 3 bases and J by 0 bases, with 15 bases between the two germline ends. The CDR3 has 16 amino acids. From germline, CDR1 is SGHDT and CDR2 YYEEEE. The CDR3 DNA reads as TGTGCCAGCAGCTGGCGACGGGGGGTTATGAACACTGAAGCTTTCTTT. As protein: CASSWRRGVMNTEAFF.